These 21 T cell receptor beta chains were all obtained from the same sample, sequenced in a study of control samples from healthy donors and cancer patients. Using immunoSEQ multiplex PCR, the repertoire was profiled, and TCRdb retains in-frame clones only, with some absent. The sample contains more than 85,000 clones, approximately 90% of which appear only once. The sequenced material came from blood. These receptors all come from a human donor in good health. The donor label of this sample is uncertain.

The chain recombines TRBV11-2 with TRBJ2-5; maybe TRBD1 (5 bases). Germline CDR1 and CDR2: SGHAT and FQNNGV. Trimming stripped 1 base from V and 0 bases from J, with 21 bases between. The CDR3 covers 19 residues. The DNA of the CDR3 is TGTGCCAGCAGCTTAGTCAGTCAGGGATCTCTGAGGTACCAAGAGACCCAGTACTTC. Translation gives CASSLVSQGSLRYQETQYF.

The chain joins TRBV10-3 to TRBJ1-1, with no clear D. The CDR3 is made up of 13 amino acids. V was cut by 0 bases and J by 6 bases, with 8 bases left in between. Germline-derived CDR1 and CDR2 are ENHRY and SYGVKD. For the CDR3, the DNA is TGTGCCATCAGTGAGTCTGGGCGTTCTGAAGCTTTCTTT. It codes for CAISESGRSEAFF.

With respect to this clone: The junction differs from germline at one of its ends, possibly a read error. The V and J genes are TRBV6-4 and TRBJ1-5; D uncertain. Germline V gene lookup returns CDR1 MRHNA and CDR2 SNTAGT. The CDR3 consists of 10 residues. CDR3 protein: CASRGNVVGF. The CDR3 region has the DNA TGTGCCAGCAGAGGAAATGTCGTTGGGTTT.

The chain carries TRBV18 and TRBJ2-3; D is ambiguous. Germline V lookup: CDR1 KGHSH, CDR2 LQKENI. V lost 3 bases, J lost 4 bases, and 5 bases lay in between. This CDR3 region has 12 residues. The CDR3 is CASSPSADTQYF. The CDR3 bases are TGTGCCAGCTCACCCTCGGCAGATACGCAGTATTTT.

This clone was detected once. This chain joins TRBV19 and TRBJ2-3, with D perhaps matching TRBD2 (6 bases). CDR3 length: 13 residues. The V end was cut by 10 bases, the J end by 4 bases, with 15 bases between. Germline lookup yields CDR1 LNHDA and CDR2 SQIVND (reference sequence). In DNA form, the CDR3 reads TGTGCCACCACTGTCTGGGGGGCAGATACGCAGTATTTT. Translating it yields CATTVWGADTQYF.

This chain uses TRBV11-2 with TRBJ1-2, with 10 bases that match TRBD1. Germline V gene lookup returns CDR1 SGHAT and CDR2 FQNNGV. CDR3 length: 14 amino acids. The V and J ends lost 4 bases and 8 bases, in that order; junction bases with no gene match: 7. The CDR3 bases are TGTGCCAGCAGCTGGACAGGGGGGGGCGAAGGCTACACCTTC. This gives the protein CASSWTGGGEGYTF.

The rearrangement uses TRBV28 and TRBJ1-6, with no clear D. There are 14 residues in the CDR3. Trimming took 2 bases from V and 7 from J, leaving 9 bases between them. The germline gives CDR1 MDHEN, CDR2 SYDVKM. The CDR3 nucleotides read TGTGCCAGCAGTTTACTTTCCGGAAATTCACCCCTCCACTTT. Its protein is CASSLLSGNSPLHF.

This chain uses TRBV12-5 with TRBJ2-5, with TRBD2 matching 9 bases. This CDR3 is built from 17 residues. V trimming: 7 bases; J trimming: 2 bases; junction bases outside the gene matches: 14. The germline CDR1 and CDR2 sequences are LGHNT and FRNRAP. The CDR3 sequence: CASAKGLALLGQETQYF. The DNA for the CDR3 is TGTGCTAGTGCCAAGGGACTAGCTCTTCTTGGGCAAGAGACCCAGTACTTC.

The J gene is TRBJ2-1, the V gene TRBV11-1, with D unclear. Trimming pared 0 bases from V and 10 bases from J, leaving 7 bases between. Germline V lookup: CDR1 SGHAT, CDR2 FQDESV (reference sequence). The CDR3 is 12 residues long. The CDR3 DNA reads TGTGCCAGCAGCTTAGCGGGTTTCGAGCAGTTCTTC. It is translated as CASSLAGFEQFF.

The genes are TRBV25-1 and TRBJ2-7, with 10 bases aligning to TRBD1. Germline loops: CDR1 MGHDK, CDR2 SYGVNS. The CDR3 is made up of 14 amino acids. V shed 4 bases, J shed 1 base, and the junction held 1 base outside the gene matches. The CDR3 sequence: CASSGTGGSYEQYF. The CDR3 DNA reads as TGTGCCAGCAGTGGGACAGGGGGTTCCTACGAGCAGTACTTC.

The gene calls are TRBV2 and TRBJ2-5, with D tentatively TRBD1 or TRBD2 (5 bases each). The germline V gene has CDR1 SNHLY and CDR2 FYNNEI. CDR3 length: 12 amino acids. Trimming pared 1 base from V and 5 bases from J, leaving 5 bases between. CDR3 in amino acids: CASSEGGETQYF. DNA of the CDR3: TGTGCCAGCAGTGAAGGGGGGGAGACCCAGTACTTC.

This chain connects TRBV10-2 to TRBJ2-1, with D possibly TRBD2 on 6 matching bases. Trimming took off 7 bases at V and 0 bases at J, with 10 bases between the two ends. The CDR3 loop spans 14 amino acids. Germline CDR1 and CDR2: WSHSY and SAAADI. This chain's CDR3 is CASKRALSYNEQFF. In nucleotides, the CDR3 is TGCGCCAGCAAGCGGGCCCTCTCCTACAATGAGCAGTTCTTC.

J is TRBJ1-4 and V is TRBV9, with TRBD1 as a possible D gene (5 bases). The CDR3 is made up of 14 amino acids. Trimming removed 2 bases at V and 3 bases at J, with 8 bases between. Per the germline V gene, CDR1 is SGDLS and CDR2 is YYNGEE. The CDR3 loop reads CASSVQGANEKLFF. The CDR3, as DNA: TGTGCCAGCAGCGTCCAGGGAGCTAATGAAAAACTGTTTTTT.

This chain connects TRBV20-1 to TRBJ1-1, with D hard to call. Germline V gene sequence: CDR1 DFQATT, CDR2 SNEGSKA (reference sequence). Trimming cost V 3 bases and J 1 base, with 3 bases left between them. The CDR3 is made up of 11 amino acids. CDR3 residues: CSASGNTEAFF. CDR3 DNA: TGCAGTGCTAGTGGGAACACTGAAGCTTTCTTT.

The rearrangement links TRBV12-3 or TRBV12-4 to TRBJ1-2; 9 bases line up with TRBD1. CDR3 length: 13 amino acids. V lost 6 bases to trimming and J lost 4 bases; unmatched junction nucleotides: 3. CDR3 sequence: CASSWDRAYGYTF. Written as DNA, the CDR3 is TGTGCCAGCAGCTGGGACAGGGCCTATGGCTACACCTTC.

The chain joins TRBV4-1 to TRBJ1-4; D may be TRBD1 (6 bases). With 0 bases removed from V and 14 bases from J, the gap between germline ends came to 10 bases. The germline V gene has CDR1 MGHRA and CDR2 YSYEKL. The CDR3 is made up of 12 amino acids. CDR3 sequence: CASSQEWGQLFF. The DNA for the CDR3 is TGCGCCAGCAGCCAAGAATGGGGGCAGCTGTTTTTT.

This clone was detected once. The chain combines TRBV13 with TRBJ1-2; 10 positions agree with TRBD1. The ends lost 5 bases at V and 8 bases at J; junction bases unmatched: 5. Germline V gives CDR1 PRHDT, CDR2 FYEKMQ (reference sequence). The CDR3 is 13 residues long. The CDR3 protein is CASSTTGGKGYTF. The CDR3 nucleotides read TGTGCCAGCAGCACGACAGGGGGCAAAGGCTACACCTTC.

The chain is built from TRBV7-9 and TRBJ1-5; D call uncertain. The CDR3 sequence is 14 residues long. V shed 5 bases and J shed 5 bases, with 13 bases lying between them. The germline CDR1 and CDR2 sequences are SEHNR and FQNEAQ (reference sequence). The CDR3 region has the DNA TGTGCCAGCAGCCAGGCGGGCGGCTATCAGCCCCAGCATTTT. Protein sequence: CASSQAGGYQPQHF. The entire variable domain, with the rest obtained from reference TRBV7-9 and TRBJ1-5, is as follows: DTGVSQNPRHKITKRGQNVTFRCDPISEHNRLYWYRQTLGQGPEFLTYFQNEAQLEKSRLLSDRFSAERPKGSFSTLEIQRTEQGDSAMYLCASSQAGGYQPQHFGDGTRLSIL.

This chain's CDR3 is CASSQNSGGGYTF. The CDR3 DNA follows: TGTGCCAGCAGCCAAAACAGCGGGGGAGGCTACACCTTC. The chain combines TRBV3-1 (or the pseudogene TRBV3-2) with TRBJ1-2; tentative D call: TRBD1 (5 bases). In germline, CDR1 is LGHDT, CDR2 YNNKEL (reference sequence). Trimming pared 2 bases from V and 8 bases from J, leaving 12 bases between. The CDR3 extends over 13 amino acids.

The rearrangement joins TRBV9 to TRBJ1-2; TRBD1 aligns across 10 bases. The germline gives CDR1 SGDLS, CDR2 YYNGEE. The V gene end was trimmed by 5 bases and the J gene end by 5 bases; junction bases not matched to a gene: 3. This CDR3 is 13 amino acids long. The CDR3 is CASRRTGGYGYTF. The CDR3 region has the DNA TGTGCCAGCAGACGGACAGGGGGGTATGGCTACACCTTC. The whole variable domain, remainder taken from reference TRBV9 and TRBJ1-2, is DSGVTQTPKHLITATGQRVTLRCSPRSGDLSVYWYQQSLDQGLQFLIQYYNGEERAKGNILERFSAQQFPDLHSELNLSSLELGDSALYFCASRRTGGYGYTFGSGTRLTVV.

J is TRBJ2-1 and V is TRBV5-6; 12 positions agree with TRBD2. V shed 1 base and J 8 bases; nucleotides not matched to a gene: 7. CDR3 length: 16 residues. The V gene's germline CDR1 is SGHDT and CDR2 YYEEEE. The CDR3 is CASSLILAGGLDEQFF. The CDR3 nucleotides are TGTGCCAGCAGCTTGATCCTAGCGGGGGGGTTGGATGAGCAGTTCTTC.